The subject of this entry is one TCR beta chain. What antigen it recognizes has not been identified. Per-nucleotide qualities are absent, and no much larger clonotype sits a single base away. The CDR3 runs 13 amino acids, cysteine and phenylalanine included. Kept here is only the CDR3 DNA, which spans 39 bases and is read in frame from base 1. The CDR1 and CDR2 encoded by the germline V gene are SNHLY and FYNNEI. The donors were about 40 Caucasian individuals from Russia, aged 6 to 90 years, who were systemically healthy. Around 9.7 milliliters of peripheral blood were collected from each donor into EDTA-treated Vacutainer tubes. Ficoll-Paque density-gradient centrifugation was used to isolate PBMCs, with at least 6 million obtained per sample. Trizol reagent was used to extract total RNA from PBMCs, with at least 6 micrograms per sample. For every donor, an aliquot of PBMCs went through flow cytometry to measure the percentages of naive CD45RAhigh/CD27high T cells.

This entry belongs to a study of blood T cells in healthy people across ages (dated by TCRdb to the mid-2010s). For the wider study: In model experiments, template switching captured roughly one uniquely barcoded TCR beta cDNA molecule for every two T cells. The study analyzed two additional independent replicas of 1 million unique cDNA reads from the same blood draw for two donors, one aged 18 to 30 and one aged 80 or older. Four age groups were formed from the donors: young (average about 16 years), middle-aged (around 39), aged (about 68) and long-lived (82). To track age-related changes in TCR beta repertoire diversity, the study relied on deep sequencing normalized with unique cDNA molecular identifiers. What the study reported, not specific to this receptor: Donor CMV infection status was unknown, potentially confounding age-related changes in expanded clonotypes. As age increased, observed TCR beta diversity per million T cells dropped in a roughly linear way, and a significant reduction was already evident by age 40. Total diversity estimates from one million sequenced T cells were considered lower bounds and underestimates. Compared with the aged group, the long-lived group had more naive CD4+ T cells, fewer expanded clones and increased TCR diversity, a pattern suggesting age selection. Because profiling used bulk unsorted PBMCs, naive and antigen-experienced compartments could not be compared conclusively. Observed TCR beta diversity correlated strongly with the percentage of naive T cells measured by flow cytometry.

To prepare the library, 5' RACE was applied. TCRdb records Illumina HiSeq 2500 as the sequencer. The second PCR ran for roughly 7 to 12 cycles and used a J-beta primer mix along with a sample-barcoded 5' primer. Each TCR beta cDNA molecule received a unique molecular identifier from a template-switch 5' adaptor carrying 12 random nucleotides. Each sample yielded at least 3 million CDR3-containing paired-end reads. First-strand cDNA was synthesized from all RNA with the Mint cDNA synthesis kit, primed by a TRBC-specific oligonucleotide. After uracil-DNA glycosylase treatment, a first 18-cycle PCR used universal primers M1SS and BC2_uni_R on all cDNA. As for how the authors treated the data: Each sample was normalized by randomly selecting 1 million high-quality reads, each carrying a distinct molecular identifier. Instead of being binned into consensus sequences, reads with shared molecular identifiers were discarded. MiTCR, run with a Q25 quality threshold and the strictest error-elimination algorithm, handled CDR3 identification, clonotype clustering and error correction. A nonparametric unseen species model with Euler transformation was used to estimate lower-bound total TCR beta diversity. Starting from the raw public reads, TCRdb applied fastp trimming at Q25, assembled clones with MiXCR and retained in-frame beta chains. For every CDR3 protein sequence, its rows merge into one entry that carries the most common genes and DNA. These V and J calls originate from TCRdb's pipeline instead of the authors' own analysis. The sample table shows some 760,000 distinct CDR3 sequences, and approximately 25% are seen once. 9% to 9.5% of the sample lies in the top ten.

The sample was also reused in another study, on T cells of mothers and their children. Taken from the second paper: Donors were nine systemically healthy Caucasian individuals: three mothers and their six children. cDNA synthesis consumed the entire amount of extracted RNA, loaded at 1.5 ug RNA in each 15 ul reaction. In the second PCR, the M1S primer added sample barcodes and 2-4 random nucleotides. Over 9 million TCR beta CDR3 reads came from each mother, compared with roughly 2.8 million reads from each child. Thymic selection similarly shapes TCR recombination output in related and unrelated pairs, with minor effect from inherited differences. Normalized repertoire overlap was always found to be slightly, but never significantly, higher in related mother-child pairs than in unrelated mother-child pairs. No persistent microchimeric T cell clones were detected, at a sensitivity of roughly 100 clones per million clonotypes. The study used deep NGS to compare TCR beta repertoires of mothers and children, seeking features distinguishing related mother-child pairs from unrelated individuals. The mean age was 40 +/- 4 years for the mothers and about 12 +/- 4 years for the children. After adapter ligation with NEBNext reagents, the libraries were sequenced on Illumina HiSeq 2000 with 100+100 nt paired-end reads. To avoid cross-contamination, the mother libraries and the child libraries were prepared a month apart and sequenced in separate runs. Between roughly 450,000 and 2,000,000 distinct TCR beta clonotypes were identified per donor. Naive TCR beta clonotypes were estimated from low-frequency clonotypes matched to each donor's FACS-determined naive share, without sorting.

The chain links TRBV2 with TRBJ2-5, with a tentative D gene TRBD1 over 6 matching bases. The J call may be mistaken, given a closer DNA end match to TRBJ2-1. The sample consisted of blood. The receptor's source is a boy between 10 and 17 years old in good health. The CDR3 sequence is CASSEQDSPEQFF. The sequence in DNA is TGTGCCAGCAGTGAGCAGGACAGTCCTGAACAGTTCTTC.